Here is one TCR beta chain with its context. Its antigen is not identified. The TCR beta library used iRepertoire HTBI primers with Arm-PCR amplification of CDR3. TCRdb ran MiXCR on the multiplex PCR reads and lists one entry per CDR3 protein. The repertoire consists of under 700,000 distinct CDR3 sequences, with about 16% occurring once and the leading ten covering 25%. Time point: newly diagnosed GD, antithyroid drugs for less than 3 months. After RNA was extracted from PBMCs, the TCR library was made from it. The authors diagnosed Graves' disease using American Thyroid Association guidelines. The CDR3 runs 14 residues. Germline V lookup: CDR1 MNHEY, CDR2 SVGAGI. Deletions cut 0 bases from V and 1 base from J, with 6 bases between. These data originate in a study of regulatory T cells in long-lasting Graves disease. Study-level results: Repertoires from persistent disease leaned toward TRBV28, TRBJ1-2 and TRBJ2-5.

The same data also contributed to another study, on T cells in Graves' hyperthyroidism and ophthalmopathy.

The sample in question was peripheral blood mononuclear cells (PBMCs), obtained at new diagnosis, from a patient treated with antithyroid drugs. The clonotype originates from a woman aged 35-65 years with Graves disease. The V and J genes are TRBV6-5 and TRBJ1-2; no firm D call. The CDR3 sequence: CASSYSEGNYGYTF. DNA for the CDR3: TGTGCCAGCAGTTACTCGGAGGGTAACTATGGCTACACCTTC.